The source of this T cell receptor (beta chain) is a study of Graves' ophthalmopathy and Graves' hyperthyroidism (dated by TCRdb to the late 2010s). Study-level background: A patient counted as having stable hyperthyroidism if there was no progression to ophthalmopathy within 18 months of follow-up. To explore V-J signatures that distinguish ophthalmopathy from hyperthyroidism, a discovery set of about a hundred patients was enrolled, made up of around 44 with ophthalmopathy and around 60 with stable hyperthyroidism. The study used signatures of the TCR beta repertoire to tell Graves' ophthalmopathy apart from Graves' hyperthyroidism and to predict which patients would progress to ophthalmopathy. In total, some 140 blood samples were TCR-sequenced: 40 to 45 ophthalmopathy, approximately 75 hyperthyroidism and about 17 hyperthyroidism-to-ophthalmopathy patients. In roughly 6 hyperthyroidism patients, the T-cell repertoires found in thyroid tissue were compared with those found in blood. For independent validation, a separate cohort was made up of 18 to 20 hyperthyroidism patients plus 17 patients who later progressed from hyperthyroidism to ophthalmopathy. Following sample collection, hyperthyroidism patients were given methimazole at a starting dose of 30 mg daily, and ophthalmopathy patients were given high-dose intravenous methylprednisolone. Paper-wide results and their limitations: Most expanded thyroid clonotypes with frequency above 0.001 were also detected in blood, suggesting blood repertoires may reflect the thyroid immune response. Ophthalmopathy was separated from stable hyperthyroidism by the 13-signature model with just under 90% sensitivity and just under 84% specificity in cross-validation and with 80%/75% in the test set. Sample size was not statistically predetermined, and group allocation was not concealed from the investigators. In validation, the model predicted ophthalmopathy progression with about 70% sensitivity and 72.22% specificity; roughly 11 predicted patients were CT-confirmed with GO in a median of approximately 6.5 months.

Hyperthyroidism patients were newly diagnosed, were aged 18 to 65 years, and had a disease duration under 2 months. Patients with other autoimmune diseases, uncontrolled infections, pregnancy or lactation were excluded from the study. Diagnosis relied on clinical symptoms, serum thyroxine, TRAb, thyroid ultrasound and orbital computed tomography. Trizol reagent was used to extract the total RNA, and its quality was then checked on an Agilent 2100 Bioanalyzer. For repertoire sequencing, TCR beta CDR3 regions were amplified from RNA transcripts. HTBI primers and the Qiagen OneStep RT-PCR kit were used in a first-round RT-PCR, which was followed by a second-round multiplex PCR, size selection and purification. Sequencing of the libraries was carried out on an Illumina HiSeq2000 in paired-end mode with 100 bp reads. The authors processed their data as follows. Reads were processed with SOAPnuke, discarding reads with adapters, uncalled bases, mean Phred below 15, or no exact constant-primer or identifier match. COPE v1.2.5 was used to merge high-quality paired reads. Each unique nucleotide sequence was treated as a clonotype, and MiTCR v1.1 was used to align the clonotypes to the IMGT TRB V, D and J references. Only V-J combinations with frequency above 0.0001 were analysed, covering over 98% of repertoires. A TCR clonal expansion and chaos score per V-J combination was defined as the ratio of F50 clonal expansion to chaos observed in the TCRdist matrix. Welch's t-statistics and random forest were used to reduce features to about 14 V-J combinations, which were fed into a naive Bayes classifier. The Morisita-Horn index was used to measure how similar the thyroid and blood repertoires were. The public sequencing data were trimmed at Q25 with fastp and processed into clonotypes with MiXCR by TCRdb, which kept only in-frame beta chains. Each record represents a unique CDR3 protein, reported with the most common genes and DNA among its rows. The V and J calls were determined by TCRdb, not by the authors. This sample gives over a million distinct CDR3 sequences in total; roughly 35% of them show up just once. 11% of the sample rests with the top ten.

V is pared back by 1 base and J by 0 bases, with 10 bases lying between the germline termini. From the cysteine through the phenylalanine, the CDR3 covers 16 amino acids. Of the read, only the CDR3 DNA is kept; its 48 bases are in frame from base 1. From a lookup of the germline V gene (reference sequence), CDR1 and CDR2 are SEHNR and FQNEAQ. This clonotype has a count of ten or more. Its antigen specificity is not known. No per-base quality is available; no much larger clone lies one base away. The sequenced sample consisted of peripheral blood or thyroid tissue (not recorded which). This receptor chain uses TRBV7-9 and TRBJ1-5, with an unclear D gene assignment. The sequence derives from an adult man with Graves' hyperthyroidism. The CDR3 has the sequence CASSLVATTSNQPQHF. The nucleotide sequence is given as TGTGCCAGCAGCTTAGTCGCAACTACTAGCAATCAGCCCCAGCATTTT.